A single T cell receptor (beta chain) is shown here with its context. The study made its TCR cDNA through 5'RACE template switching. That step introduced a universal primer site along with UMIs. Each CDR3 protein is one row after TCRdb ran MiXCR on the 5' RACE reads. The repertoire consists of approximately 85,000 distinct CDR3 sequences, with roughly 15% occurring once and the leading ten covering about 22%. The data were obtained in a study of T cells after yellow fever vaccination. This CDR3 comprises 13 residues. Trimming removed 3 bases from V and 3 bases from J; junction bases left unmatched: 3. Germline V lookup: CDR1 SQVTM, CDR2 ANQGSEA.

The chain employs TRBV29-1 and TRBJ2-3; 7 nucleotides match TRBD2. The sample here was CD8+ T cells not binding an NS4B(214-222) dextramer, sorted from PBMCs, taken roughly 20 days after the first yellow fever vaccination. The sequence was collected from a man aged 18 to 30 who received the YFV17D yellow fever vaccine. CDR3: CSVDQRGTDTQYF. The CDR3 nucleotides read TGCAGCGTTGACCAGCGGGGAACAGATACGCAGTATTTT.